This TCR beta chain appears in the sequencing data of a study of blood T cell repertoires in COVID-19. Study in general: Collection of acute and convalescent COVID-19 samples took place in the United States, Italy and Spain. In each case, the material was cDNA or gDNA derived from T cells, B-cell-depleted T cells, or PBMCs.

Between the trimmed V and J ends, which lost 2 bases and 2 bases, there was a span of 4 bases. Germline CDR1 and CDR2: MDHEN and SYDVKM. CDR3 length equals 13 residues. Authors' processing steps: Estimation of nucleated cell counts relied on the amplification of reference gene primers. Profiled with immunoSEQ multiplex PCR; TCRdb holds only in-frame clones, not every one. V and J calls and clone size are those listed in that table; D and trimming were worked out from the DNA. The repertoire has tens of thousands of clones, over 80% of them found once; the top ten carry approximately 2.3%. The TCR comes from a woman between 65 and 79 years old with acute or convalescent COVID-19. The chain carries TRBV28 and TRBJ1-5; D not certain. The sequenced material came from peripheral blood. In DNA form, the CDR3 reads TGTGCCAGCAGTTTACCGGGCAATCAGCCCCAGCATTTT. Protein: CASSLPGNQPQHF.